This T cell receptor (beta chain) came from a study of cytotoxic CD8 clonotypes in ibrutinib-treated CLL. Produced via immunoSEQ multiplex PCR; TCRdb's table is partial and in-frame only. The sample lists some 70,000 clones; more than 60% were seen once. V shed 7 bases, J shed 4 bases, and the junction held 6 bases outside the gene matches. CDR1 and CDR2 (germline): MNHEY, SVGAGI. This CDR3 has 13 residues. The origin of this receptor is a human donor with chronic lymphocytic leukemia. The chain has TRBV6-5 and TRBJ1-1, with 7 nucleotides matching TRBD1. The sequenced sample was PBMCs, obtained after 12 months of ibrutinib treatment. The CDR3 is CASTTGAGTEAFF. The CDR3 DNA follows: TGTGCCAGCACTACAGGGGCCGGCACTGAAGCTTTCTTT.